Sequencing of this T cell receptor (beta chain) was carried out in a study of tumor and adjacent non-tumor tissue in lung cancer (dated by TCRdb to between 2018 and 2020). About the investigation overall: The cohort included around eleven adenocarcinoma, 2 squamous cell carcinoma and 1 small cell lung cancer patients. The roughly 15 patients were aged about 31 to 80 years, included some 10 men and 5 women, and had TNM stage I to III disease. The study compared bulk TCRbeta repertoires from lung tumor tissue and matched distant non-tumor lung tissue of over 13 lung cancer patients. Sequencing generated a total of some 130 million productive TCRbeta reads, averaging about 4 million reads per sample. For each patient, one tumor sample and one normal lung sample were taken, giving approximately 29 paired specimens that underwent TCRbeta CDR3 sequencing.

This clonotype was seen a few times. Its cognate antigen has yet to be identified. No base quality values were provided; no much bigger clone lies one nucleotide off. Broader findings and caveats from the paper: Only about 14 patients were in the cohort, and the authors stated that larger samples and more detailed clinical data are needed. The top 100 clones accounted for a significantly larger cumulative portion of the repertoire in normal lung than in tumor tissue. Because peripheral blood was not sequenced, blood TCRbeta repertoires in the lung cancer patients of the study were not examined. Younger patients had significantly higher TCR diversity, and higher tumor TCR diversity was associated with shorter overall and disease-free survival. The methods do not name the sequencing platform or mention unique molecular identifiers. Tumor tissue showed significantly higher TCR diversity (inverse Simpson) than normal lung tissue, at roughly 390 vs 170 (P = 0.0075, Mann-Whitney U test).

RNA was extracted from bulk unsorted tissue and checked for quality with a NanoDrop ND-1000 and an Agilent 2100. Donors were newly diagnosed lung cancer patients admitted for thoracic surgery in China between August and November 2014, without prior chemotherapy. Patients with previous radiotherapy or chemotherapy, or with another concurrent cancer, were excluded from the study. Pieces of surgical tissue measuring roughly 1-2.2 cm3 were kept in RNAlater solution and held at -80 degrees C until needed. From cysteine to phenylalanine, the CDR3 is 13 amino acids long. This entry keeps only the CDR3 DNA: 39 bases, framed from base 1. At the junction V is shortened by 1 base and J by 5 bases, with 9 bases in between. Reading the germline V gene gives CDR1 SGHDN and CDR2 FVKESK. The library was obtained by multiplex PCR. TCRdb shows the sequencer as Illumina HiSeq 2500. TCRbeta libraries were constructed through three rounds of nested PCR with primers (Table S4) according to protocols modified from ARM-PCR. PCR products of 200-500 bp were gel-excised and purified with the QIAquick gel extraction kit before sequencing. Per the authors' processing: Trimmomatic was used to clean the reads, FLASH merged the cleaned reads into complete CDR3 sequences, and MiTCR assigned the sequences to V(D)J germline segments. Clonal diversity was calculated as the inverse Simpson's index using VDJtools. Productive reads were defined as in-frame sequences without a premature stop codon. TCRdb trimmed public reads at Q25 via fastp, called clones via MiXCR and kept in-frame beta chains. Identical CDR3 proteins give one entry, which carries the most common genes and DNA. The V and J calls reflect TCRdb's pipeline rather than the authors' work. This sample is represented by under 100,000 distinct CDR3 sequences; around two thirds of them were singletons. The top ten hold roughly 15% of the sample.

What was sequenced was lung tumor tissue. The chain is made from TRBV14 and TRBJ2-7; TRBD1 is a possible D gene, resting on 6 matching bases. This receptor was taken from a man aged 65 to 79 with non-small cell lung cancer. The CDR3 reads CASSQVQGHEQYF. The nucleotide sequence is given as TGTGCCAGCAGCCAAGTACAGGGCCACGAGCAGTACTTC.